What follows are 16 T cell receptor beta chains derived from one specimen sequenced in a study of shared clonotypes between healthy human individuals. Assay: immunoSEQ multiplex PCR; the TCRdb copy retains only in-frame clones and omits some. This table holds about 2.2 million clones, just over 90% found once. Terminally differentiated effector memory CD45RA+ cells were excluded by CCR7 positive selection of CD45RO-negative cells. Material for sequencing was naive CD8+ T cells from PBMCs. These receptors came from a man between 18 and 29 years old in good health. Some clones in this sample may be carry-over from other donors' samples.

The chain uses TRBV14 and TRBJ2-3; 9 bases line up with TRBD2. CDR3 length equals 16 residues. Germline assignment: CDR1 SGHDN and CDR2 FVKESK. With 1 base clipped from V and 0 bases from J, the junction kept 2 bases outside the gene matches. For the CDR3, the DNA is TGTGCCAGCAGCCAAGCTAGCGGGGCAAGCACAGATACGCAGTATTTT. Translated: CASSQASGASTDTQYF.

The V call is TRBV4-1, the J call TRBJ1-4, with 7 bases matching TRBD1. Germline assignment: CDR1 MGHRA and CDR2 YSYEKL. V dropped 0 bases and J dropped 7; count of bases not matched to a gene: 5. The length of the CDR3 is 15 residues. The CDR3 DNA is TGCGCCAGCAGCCAAGATTACAGGGGATCTGAAAAACTGTTTTTT. It specifies CASSQDYRGSEKLFF.

The rearrangement uses TRBV10-3 and TRBJ2-7, with D perhaps matching TRBD2 (6 bases). The CDR3 spans 14 residues. Trimming pared 7 bases from V and 5 bases from J, leaving 18 bases between. Germline V CDR1 and CDR2: ENHRY, SYGVKD. The CDR3 loop is CAITRGTGKNEQYF. CDR3 bases: TGTGCCATCACCCGGGGGACGGGGAAGAACGAGCAGTACTTC.

The CDR3 region has the DNA TGTGCCACCAGCAGGCCGTCTGTTAGCGGGGCTTCCTACGAGCAGTACTTC. It is translated as CATSRPSVSGASYEQYF. The chain uses TRBV15 and TRBJ2-7; 8 bases agree with TRBD2. The V and J ends lost 3 bases and 1 base, in that order; junction bases with no gene match: 11. CDR3 size: 17 residues. CDR1 is LNHNV, CDR2 YYDKDF, per germline (reference sequence).

This clone turned up a few times. Other DNA variants within this sample encode the same CDR3. The rearrangement joins TRBV2 to TRBJ1-1; the match to TRBD1 covers 8 bases. The CDR3 totals 14 residues. The trim removed 6 bases at V and 1 base at J, leaving 4 bases unmatched. The germline gives CDR1 SNHLY, CDR2 FYNNEI. The CDR3 DNA follows: TGTGCCAGCAGCGACGGGACAGGGAACACTGAAGCTTTCTTT. This gives the protein CASSDGTGNTEAFF.

The CDR3 spells CATQTGTGSVNEQFF. CDR3 DNA: TGTGCCACCCAAACCGGGACAGGGAGCGTTAATGAGCAGTTCTTC. The rearrangement links TRBV19 to TRBJ2-1, with 9 bases aligning to TRBD1. Per germline, CDR1 LNHDA and CDR2 SQIVND (reference sequence). The CDR3 is 15 amino acids. V was clipped by 10 bases and J by 7 bases; unmatched bases: 14.

In regard to this clone: At the DNA level, this CDR3 is encoded by other sequences in the same sample as well. This chain uses TRBV5-4 with TRBJ2-7; D uncertain. This CDR3 comprises 12 residues. Germline lookup yields CDR1 SGHNT and CDR2 YYREEE (reference sequence). V was clipped by 2 bases and J by 3 bases, with 6 bases between them. CDR3 protein: CASSLGDYEQYF. The CDR3 DNA follows: TGTGCCAGCAGCTTAGGTGACTACGAGCAGTACTTC. Filled out from reference TRBV5-4 and TRBJ2-7, the complete variable domain reads ETGVTQSPTHLIKTRGQQVTLRCSSQSGHNTVSWYQQALGQGPQFIFQYYREEENGRGNFPPRFSGLQFPNYSSELNVNALELDDSALYLCASSLGDYEQYFGPGTRLTVT.

This sequence joins TRBV28 and TRBJ1-1; D is undetermined. The CDR3 sequence is 14 residues long. Germline CDR1 reads MDHEN; CDR2 reads SYDVKM. Trimming took 3 bases from V and 3 from J, leaving 11 bases between them. The CDR3 is CASSFPQMYTEAFF. Here the CDR3 DNA reads TGTGCCAGCAGTTTTCCACAAATGTACACTGAAGCTTTCTTT. Looking up the rest from reference TRBV28 and TRBJ1-1 gives the full variable domain: DVKVTQSSRYLVKRTGEKVFLECVQDMDHENMFWYRQDPGLGLRLIYFSYDVKMKEKGDIPEGYSVSREKKERFSLILESASTNQTSMYLCASSFPQMYTEAFFGQGTRLTVV.

This clone came up once. CDR3 in DNA: TGTGCCAGCAGCGGTAATCGGTCAGATACGCAGTATTTT. It is translated as CASSGNRSDTQYF. This chain joins TRBV11-2 and TRBJ2-3, with D hard to call. The germline V gene encodes CDR1 SGHAT and CDR2 FQNNGV. The CDR3 covers 13 residues. V lost 5 bases to trimming and J lost 4 bases, with 10 bases between them.

The J gene is TRBJ1-2, the V gene TRBV29-1, with D hard to call. The germline CDR1 and CDR2 sequences are SQVTM and ANQGSEA. The CDR3 is 10 amino acids. V was pared by 2 bases and J by 8 bases, with 6 bases between. Here the CDR3 DNA reads TGCAGCGTTGAACATCTCGGCTACACCTTC. Protein: CSVEHLGYTF.

The chain has TRBV27 and TRBJ1-5; D is unclear. The CDR3 loop spans 14 amino acids. V was cut by 4 bases and J by 7 bases, with 14 bases left in between. The germline V gene has CDR1 MNHEY and CDR2 SMNVEV (reference sequence). DNA for the CDR3: TGTGCCAGCAGTTACTCAGAGGGTAACCAGCCCCAGCATTTT. Amino acids: CASSYSEGNQPQHF.

The V and J genes are TRBV30 and TRBJ2-3, with D perhaps given as TRBD1 or TRBD2 (6 bases each). Germline V CDR1 and CDR2: GTSNPN, SVGIG (reference sequence). This CDR3 is 15 amino acids long. V gave up 7 bases and J gave up 2 bases, with 19 bases separating them. CDR3 residues: CALETGGGFTDTQYF. CDR3 nucleotide sequence: TGTGCCTTGGAGACCGGGGGCGGATTCACAGATACGCAGTATTTT.

This clone has a single count. The chain recombines TRBV4-1 with TRBJ2-7, with D unresolved. Germline-derived CDR1 and CDR2 are MGHRA and YSYEKL. CDR3 size: 13 residues. With 3 bases removed from V and 4 bases from J, the gap between germline ends came to 10 bases. Written as DNA, the CDR3 is TGCGCCAGCAGCCACCAGGAAGGTTACGAGCAGTACTTC. Translated: CASSHQEGYEQYF.

To note about this clone: The same CDR3 can be traced to other DNA sequences in this sample. This chain connects TRBV28 to TRBJ2-7; 8 bases are shared with TRBD1. J was trimmed by 2 bases and V by 6 bases; bases with no gene match: 6. The CDR3 has 14 residues. The germline CDR1 and CDR2 sequences are MDHEN and SYDVKM. The CDR3 region has the DNA TGTGCCAGCAGCCTCGGACAGGGAGCCTACGAGCAGTACTTC. Translated, it gives CASSLGQGAYEQYF. The entire variable domain, with the rest obtained from reference TRBV28 and TRBJ2-7, is as follows: DVKVTQSSRYLVKRTGEKVFLECVQDMDHENMFWYRQDPGLGLRLIYFSYDVKMKEKGDIPEGYSVSREKKERFSLILESASTNQTSMYLCASSLGQGAYEQYFGPGTRLTVT.

This chain uses TRBV2 with TRBJ2-2; unclear D gene. V dropped 5 bases and J dropped 0 bases, with 16 bases sitting between them. The CDR3 has 17 amino acids. CDR1 is SNHLY and CDR2 is FYNNEI in the germline V gene. CDR3 in amino acids: CASSTWTVSPNTGELFF. CDR3 DNA: TGTGCCAGCAGTACCTGGACGGTATCCCCGAACACCGGGGAGCTGTTTTTT.

On this clone itself: Its ends do not fully match the called genes, so a read error is possible. The rearrangement uses TRBV29-1 and TRBJ2-2; 9 nucleotides agree with TRBD2. CDR3 length: 16 amino acids. Germline V lookup: CDR1 SQVTM, CDR2 ANQGSEA. The CDR3 protein is CGVERLAGSNTGELFF. CDR3 in DNA: TGCGGCGTTGAACGCCTAGCGGGGTCGAACACCGGGGAGCTGTTTTTT.